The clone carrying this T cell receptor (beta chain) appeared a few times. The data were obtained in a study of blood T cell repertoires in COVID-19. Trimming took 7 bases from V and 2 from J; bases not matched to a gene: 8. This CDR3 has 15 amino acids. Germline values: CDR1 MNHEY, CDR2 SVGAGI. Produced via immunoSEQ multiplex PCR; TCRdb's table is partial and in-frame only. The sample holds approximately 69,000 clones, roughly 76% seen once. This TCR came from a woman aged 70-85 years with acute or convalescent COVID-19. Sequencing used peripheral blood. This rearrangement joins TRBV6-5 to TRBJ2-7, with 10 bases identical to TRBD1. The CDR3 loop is CASIDRGQGAYEQYF. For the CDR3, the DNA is TGTGCCAGCATCGATAGAGGACAGGGGGCCTACGAGCAGTACTTC.